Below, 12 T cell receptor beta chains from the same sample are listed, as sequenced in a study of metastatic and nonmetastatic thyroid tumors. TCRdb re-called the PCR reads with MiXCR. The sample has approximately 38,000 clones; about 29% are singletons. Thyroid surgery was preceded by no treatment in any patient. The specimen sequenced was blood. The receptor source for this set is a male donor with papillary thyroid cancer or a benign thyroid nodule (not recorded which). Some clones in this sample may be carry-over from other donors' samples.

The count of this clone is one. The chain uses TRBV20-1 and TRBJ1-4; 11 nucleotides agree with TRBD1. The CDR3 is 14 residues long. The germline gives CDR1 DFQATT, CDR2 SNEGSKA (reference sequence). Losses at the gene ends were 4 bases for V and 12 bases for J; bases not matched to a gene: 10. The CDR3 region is CSATSGTGGSELFF. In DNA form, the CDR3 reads TGCAGTGCTACCTCCGGGACAGGGGGTTCGGAACTGTTTTTT.

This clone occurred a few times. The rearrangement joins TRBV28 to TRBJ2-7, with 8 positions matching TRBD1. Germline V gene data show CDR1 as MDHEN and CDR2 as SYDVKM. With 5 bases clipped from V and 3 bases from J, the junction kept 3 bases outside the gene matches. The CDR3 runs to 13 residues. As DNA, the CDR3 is TGTGCCAGCAGTCGGACAGGGAACTACGAGCAGTACTTC. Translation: CASSRTGNYEQYF.

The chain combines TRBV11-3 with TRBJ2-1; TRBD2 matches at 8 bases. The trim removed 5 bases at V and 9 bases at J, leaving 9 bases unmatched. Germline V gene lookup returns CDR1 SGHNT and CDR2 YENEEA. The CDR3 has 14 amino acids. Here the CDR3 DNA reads TGTGCCAGCAGCCAGGGACTAGGTGAAGGTGAGCAGTTCTTC. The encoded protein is CASSQGLGEGEQFF.

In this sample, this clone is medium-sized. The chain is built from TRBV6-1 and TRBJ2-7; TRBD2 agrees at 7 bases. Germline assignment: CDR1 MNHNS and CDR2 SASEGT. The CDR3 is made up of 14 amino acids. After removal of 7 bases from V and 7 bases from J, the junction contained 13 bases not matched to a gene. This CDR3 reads CASTRVAGFGEQYF. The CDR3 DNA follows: TGTGCCAGCACTCGGGTAGCGGGTTTTGGTGAGCAGTACTTC.

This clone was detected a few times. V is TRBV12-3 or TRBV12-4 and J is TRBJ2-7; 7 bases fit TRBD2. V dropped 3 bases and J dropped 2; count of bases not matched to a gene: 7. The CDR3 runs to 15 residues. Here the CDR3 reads CASSFAGLGTYEQYF. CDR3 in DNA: TGTGCCAGCAGTTTTGCTGGACTAGGAACCTACGAGCAGTACTTC.

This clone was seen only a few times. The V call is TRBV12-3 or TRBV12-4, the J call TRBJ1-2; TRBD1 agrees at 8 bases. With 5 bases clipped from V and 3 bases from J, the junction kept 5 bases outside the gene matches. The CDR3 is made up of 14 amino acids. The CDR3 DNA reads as TGTGCCAGCAGTCCAGGGGGCGCAGACTATGGCTACACCTTC. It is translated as CASSPGGADYGYTF.

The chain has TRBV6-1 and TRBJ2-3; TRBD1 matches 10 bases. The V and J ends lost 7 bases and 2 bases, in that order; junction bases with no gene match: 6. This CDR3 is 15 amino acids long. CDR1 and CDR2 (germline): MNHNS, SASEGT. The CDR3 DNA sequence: TGTGCCAGCAAAAAAGGGACAGGGGACACAGATACGCAGTATTTT. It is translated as CASKKGTGDTDTQYF.

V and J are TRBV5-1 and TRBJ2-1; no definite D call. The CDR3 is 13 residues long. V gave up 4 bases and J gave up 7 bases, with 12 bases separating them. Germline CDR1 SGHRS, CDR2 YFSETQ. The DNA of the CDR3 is TGCGCCAGCAGCAGGATGGCGATGAATGAGCAGTTCTTC. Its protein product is CASSRMAMNEQFF. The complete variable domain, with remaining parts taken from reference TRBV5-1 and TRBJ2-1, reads KAGVTQTPRYLIKTRGQQVTLSCSPISGHRSVSWYQQTPGQGLQFLFEYFSETQRNKGNFPGRFSGRQFSNSRSEMNVSTLELGDSALYLCASSRMAMNEQFFGPGTRLTVL.

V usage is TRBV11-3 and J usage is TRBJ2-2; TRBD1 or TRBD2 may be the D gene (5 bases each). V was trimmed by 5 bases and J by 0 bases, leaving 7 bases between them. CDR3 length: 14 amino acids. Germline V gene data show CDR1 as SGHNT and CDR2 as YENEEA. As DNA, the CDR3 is TGTGCCAGCAGCGGGGGTACGAACACCGGGGAGCTGTTTTTT. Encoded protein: CASSGGTNTGELFF.

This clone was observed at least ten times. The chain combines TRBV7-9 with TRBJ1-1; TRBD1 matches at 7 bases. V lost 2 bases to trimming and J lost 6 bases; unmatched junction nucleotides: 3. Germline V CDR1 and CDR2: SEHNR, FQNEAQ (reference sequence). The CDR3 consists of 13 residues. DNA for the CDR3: TGTGCCAGCAGCTTACCAGGGGGGGCTGAAGCTTTCTTT. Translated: CASSLPGGAEAFF.

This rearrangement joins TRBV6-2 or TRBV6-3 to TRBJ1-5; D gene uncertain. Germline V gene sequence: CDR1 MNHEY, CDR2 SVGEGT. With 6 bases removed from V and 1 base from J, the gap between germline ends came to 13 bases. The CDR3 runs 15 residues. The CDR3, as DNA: TGTGCCAGCAGATCCGCTACGGGGAGCAATCAGCCCCAGCATTTT. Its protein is CASRSATGSNQPQHF.

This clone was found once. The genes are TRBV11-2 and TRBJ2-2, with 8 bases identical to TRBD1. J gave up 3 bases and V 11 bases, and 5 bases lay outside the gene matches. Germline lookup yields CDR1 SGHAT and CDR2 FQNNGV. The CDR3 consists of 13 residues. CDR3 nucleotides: TGTGCCGGTAACAGGGGGGACACCGGGGAGCTGTTTTTT. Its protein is CAGNRGDTGELFF.